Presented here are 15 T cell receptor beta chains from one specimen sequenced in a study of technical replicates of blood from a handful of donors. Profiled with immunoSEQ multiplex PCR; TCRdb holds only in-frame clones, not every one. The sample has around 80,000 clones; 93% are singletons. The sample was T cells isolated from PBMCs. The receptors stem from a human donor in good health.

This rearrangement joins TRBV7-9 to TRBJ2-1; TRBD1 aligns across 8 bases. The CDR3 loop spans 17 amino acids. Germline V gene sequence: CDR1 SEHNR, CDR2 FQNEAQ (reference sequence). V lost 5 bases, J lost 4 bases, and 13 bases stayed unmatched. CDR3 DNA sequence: TGTGCCAGCAGCCTTCCTTTAGACAGGGGCATTTACAATGAGCAGTTCTTC. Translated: CASSLPLDRGIYNEQFF.

CDR3 region: CASSARQSSYNSPLHF. Written as DNA, the CDR3 is TGTGCCAGCAGCGCTCGACAGAGCTCCTATAATTCACCCCTCCACTTT. This sequence joins TRBV5-4 and TRBJ1-6, with D possibly being TRBD1 (5 bases). This CDR3 is 16 amino acids long. V lost 4 bases, J lost 0 bases, and 11 bases lay in between. CDR1 and CDR2 (germline): SGHNT, YYREEE (reference sequence).

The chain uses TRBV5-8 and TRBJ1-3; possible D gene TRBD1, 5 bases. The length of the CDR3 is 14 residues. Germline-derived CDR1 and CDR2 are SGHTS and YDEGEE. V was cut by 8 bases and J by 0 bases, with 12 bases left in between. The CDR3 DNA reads TGTGCCAGAAAATTACAGGCCTCTGGAAACACCATATATTTT. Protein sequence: CARKLQASGNTIYF.

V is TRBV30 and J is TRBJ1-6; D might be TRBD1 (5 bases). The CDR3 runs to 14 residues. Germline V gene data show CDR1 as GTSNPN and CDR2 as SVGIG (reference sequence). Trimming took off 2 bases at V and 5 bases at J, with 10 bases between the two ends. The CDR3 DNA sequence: TGTGCCTGGAGTAACAGGTTTAATAATTCACCCCTCCACTTT. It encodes CAWSNRFNNSPLHF. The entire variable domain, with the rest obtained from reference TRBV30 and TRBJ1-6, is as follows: SQTIHQWPATLVQPVGSPLSLECTVEGTSNPNLYWYRQAAGRGLQLLFYSVGIGQISSEVPQNLSASRPQDRQFILSSKKLLLSDSGFYLCAWSNRFNNSPLHFGNGTRLTVT.

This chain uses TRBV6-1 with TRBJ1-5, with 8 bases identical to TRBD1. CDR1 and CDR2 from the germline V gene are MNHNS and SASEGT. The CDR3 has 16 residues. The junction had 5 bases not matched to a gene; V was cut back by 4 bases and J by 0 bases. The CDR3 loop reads CASSGAGQGSNQPQHF. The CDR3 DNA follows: TGTGCCAGCAGTGGGGCAGGACAGGGTAGCAATCAGCCCCAGCATTTT.

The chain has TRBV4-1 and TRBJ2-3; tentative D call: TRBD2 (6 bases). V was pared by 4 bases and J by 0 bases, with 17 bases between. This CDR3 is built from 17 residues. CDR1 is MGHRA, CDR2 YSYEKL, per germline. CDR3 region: CASSLDTRGLSTDTQYF. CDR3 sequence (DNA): TGCGCCAGCAGCCTCGACACTAGGGGACTTAGCACAGATACGCAGTATTTT.

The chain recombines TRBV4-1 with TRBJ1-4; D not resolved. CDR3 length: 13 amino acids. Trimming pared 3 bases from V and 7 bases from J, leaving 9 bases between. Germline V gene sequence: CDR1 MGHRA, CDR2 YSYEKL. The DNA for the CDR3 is TGCGCCAGCAGCCAGACACGGGGTGAAAAACTGTTTTTT. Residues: CASSQTRGEKLFF.

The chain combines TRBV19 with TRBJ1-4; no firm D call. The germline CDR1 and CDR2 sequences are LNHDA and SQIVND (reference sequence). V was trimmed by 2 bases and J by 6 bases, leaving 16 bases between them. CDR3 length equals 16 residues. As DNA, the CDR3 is TGTGCCAGTAGTATATCCGACTACCGCAGAGATGAAAAACTGTTTTTT. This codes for CASSISDYRRDEKLFF.

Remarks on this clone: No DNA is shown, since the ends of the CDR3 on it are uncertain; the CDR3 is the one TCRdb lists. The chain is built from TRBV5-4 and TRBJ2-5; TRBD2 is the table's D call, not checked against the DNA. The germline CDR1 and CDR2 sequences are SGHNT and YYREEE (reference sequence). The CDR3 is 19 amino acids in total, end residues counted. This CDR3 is CASSSQKKRGGSTSETQYF.

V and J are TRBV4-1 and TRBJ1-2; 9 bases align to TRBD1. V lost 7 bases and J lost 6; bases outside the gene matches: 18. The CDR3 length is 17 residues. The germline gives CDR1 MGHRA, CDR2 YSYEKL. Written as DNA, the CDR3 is TGCGCCAGCAACCTTGAGGGACAGGGTAGAGTGCGGAATGGCTACACCTTC. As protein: CASNLEGQGRVRNGYTF.

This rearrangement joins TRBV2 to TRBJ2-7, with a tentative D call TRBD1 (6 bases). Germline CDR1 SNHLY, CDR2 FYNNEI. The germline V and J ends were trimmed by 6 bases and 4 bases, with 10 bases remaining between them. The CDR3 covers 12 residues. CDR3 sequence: CASRVDSYEQYF. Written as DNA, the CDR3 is TGTGCCAGCAGGGTGGACAGTTACGAGCAGTACTTC.

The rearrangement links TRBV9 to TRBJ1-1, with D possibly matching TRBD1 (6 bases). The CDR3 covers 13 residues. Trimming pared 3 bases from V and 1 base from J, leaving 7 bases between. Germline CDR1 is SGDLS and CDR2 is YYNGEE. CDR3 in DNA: TGTGCCAGCAGCGGCAGGGGGAACACTGAAGCTTTCTTT. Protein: CASSGRGNTEAFF.

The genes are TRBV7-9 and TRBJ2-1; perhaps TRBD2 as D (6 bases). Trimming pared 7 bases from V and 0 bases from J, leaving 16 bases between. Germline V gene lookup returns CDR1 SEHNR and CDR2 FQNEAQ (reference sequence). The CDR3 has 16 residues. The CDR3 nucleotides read TGTGCCAGCATCTGGTCCCGACTAGACTCCTACAATGAGCAGTTCTTC. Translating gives CASIWSRLDSYNEQFF.

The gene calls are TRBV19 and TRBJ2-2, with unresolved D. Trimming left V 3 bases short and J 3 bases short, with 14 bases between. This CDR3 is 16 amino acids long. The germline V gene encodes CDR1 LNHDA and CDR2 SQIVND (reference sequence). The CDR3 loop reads CASSISPAWDTGELFF. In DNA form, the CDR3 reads TGTGCCAGTAGTATTTCCCCAGCGTGGGACACCGGGGAGCTGTTTTTT.

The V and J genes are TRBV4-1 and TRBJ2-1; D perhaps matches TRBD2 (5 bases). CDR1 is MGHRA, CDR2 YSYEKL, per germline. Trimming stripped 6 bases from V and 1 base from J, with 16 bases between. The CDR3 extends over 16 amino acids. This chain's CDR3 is CASSLAVGSSYNEQFF. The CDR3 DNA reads TGCGCCAGCAGTCTAGCAGTGGGGAGTTCCTACAATGAGCAGTTCTTC.